Listed here are 8 T cell receptor beta chains from one sample, sequenced in a study of shared clonotypes between healthy human individuals. Clones were sequenced by immunoSEQ multiplex PCR, and TCRdb holds only the in-frame ones, with some missing. The table lists under 2,500,000 clones, nearly 97% of them singletons. Sequenced sample: naive CD4+ T cells sorted from blood. The sample's subset: CD45RA+ positively selected. Every receptor here comes from a man between 18 and 29 years old in good health.

V usage is TRBV7-2 and J usage is TRBJ2-1, with 11 bases that match TRBD2. Trimming at V came to 4 bases and at J to 6 bases, leaving 5 bases not matched to a gene. The germline CDR1 and CDR2 sequences are SGHTA and FQGNSA. The CDR3 is 15 residues long. CDR3 region: CASSSVGLAVNEQFF. Written as DNA, the CDR3 is TGTGCCAGCAGCTCCGTGGGACTAGCGGTCAATGAGCAGTTCTTC.

This clone appeared a single time. The chain links TRBV19 to TRBJ2-7; 7 nucleotides agree with TRBD1. Germline CDR1 LNHDA, CDR2 SQIVND (reference sequence). The CDR3 length is 14 residues. J was trimmed by 2 bases and V by 5 bases; bases with no gene match: 6. CDR3 region: CASSPETGTYEQYF. CDR3 DNA: TGTGCCAGTAGTCCCGAGACAGGGACCTACGAGCAGTACTTC.

This chain links TRBV10-2 with TRBJ1-4; weak D call: TRBD1 (5 bases). CDR1 is WSHSY, CDR2 SAAADI, per germline. There are 11 residues in the CDR3. V was cut by 6 bases and J by 8 bases, with 7 bases left in between. CDR3 nucleotide sequence: TGCGCCAGCAGGGGGGAGGAAAAACTGTTTTTT. This encodes CASRGEEKLFF.

The chain joins TRBV10-3 to TRBJ2-2, with 15 bases that match TRBD2. After removal of 7 bases from V and 1 base from J, the junction contained 4 bases not matched to a gene. The CDR3 spans 17 residues. Per the germline V gene, CDR1 is ENHRY and CDR2 is SYGVKD. The CDR3 protein is CAINKGLAGGNTGELFF. CDR3 nucleotide sequence: TGTGCCATCAATAAGGGACTAGCGGGGGGGAACACCGGGGAGCTGTTTTTT.

The chain links TRBV27 to TRBJ1-1; 7 nucleotides agree with TRBD1. J was trimmed by 6 bases and V by 5 bases; bases with no gene match: 9. The CDR3 totals 14 residues. CDR1 and CDR2 from the germline V gene are MNHEY and SMNVEV (reference sequence). The CDR3 protein is CASSGVQGRAEAFF. The DNA for the CDR3 is TGTGCCAGCAGTGGGGTACAGGGGAGGGCTGAAGCTTTCTTT.

The V gene is TRBV29-1, the J gene TRBJ2-7; tentative D call: TRBD2 (5 bases). Germline assignment: CDR1 SQVTM and CDR2 ANQGSEA. The ends were cut back, 6 bases at V and 6 bases at J, with 12 bases in the middle. There are 11 residues in the CDR3. In nucleotides, the CDR3 is TGCAGCGTAGCTAGCCGAGGCGAGCAGTACTTC. Protein: CSVASRGEQYF.

V usage is TRBV5-4 and J usage is TRBJ2-2; 9 nucleotides agree with TRBD1. The germline gives CDR1 SGHNT, CDR2 YYREEE (reference sequence). The CDR3 runs 17 residues. V was pared by 3 bases and J by 6 bases, with 12 bases of the junction left unmatched. CDR3 protein: CASSSTGGSPHSGELFF. In nucleotides, the CDR3 is TGTGCCAGCAGCTCAACAGGGGGCTCTCCTCACTCCGGGGAGCTGTTTTTT.

The J gene is TRBJ2-5, the V gene TRBV2; 10 bases align to TRBD2. Trimming cost V 5 bases and J 3 bases; bases outside gene matches: 3. CDR1 SNHLY and CDR2 FYNNEI come from the germline V gene. This CDR3 comprises 14 residues. The CDR3 loop reads CASSSGTSEETQYF. CDR3 sequence (DNA): TGTGCCAGCAGTTCCGGGACTAGCGAAGAGACCCAGTACTTC.